The T cell receptor (beta chain) described here comes from a study of blood T cell repertoires in COVID-19. Germline V gene data show CDR1 as MNHEY and CDR2 as SVGAGI. The CDR3 loop spans 14 amino acids. Trimming pared 0 bases from V and 3 bases from J, leaving 9 bases between. Method: immunoSEQ multiplex PCR; TCRdb's copy keeps in-frame clones and lacks some. The repertoire holds approximately 230,000 clones, approximately 86% seen once, with about 1.3% in the top ten. The sequencing input was peripheral blood. The sequence was obtained from a man of 80 years or more with acute or convalescent COVID-19. The V gene is TRBV6-5, the J gene TRBJ2-7; possibly TRBD1 for D (6 bases). In DNA form, the CDR3 reads TGTGCCAGCAGTTACTCGGACAGATTCTACGAGCAGTACTTC. It is translated as CASSYSDRFYEQYF.